Sequencing of this TCR beta chain was carried out in a study of blood T cell repertoires in COVID-19. Measured with immunoSEQ multiplex PCR; TCRdb has only the in-frame clones, and not every one. This table has around 67,000 clones, just over 85% appearing once. Trimming removed 2 bases from V and 5 bases from J, with 13 bases in between. This CDR3 has 15 amino acids. Germline V CDR1 and CDR2: KGHSH, LQKENI. The sample was peripheral blood. This TCR was recovered from a woman of 80 years or more with active or convalescent COVID-19. The chain has TRBV18 and TRBJ1-5; D remains ambiguous. This chain's CDR3 is CASSPNAGKDQPQHF. The CDR3 DNA reads as TGTGCCAGCTCACCAAACGCGGGGAAGGATCAGCCCCAGCATTTT.